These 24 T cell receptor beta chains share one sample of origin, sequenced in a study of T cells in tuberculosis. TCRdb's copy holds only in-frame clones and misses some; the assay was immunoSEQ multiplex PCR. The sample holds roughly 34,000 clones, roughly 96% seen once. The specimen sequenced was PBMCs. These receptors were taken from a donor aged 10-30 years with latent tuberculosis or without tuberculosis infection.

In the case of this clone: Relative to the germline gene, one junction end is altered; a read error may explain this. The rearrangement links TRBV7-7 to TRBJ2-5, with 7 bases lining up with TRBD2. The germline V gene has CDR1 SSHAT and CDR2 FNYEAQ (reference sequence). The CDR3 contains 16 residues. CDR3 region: CASSLYGRRSGETQYF. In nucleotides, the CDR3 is TGTGCTAGCAGCTTATACGGGAGGAGGTCTGGGGAGACCCAGTACTTC.

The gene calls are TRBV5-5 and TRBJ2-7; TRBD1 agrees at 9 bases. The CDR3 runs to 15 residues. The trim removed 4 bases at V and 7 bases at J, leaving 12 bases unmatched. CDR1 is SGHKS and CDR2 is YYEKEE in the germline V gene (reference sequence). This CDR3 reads CASSARPGQGGEQYF. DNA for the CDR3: TGTGCCAGCAGCGCCCGTCCGGGACAGGGAGGAGAGCAGTACTTC.

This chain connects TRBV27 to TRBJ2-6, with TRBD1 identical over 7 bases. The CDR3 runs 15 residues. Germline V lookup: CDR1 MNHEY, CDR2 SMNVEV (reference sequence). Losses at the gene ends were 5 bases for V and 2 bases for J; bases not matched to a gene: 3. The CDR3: CASSPDRAGANVLTF. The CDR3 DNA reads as TGTGCCAGCAGTCCCGACAGGGCTGGGGCCAACGTCCTGACTTTC.

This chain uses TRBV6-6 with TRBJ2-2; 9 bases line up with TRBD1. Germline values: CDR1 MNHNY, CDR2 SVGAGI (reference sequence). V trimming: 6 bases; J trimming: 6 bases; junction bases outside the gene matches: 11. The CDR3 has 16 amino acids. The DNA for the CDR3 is TGTGCCAGCAGCTCGACAGGGGGAGGGCGATCCGGGGAGCTGTTTTTT. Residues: CASSSTGGGRSGELFF.

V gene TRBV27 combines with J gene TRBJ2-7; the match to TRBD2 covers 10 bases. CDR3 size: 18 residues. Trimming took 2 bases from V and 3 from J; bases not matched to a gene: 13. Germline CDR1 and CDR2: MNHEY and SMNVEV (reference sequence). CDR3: CASSLQPGLALIRYEQYF. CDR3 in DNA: TGTGCCAGCAGTTTACAACCGGGACTAGCGTTGATTCGCTACGAGCAGTACTTC.

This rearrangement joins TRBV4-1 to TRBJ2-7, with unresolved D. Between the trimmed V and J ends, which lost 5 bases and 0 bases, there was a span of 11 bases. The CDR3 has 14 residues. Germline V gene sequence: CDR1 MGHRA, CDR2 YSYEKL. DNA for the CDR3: TGCGCCAGCAGCTCCTCGAGGAGCTCCTACGAGCAGTACTTC. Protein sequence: CASSSSRSSYEQYF.

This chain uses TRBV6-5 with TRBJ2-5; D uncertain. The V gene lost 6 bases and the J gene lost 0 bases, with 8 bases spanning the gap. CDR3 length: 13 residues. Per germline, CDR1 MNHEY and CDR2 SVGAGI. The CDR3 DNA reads TGTGCCAGCAGGCCCCGGTACCAAGAGACCCAGTACTTC. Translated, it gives CASRPRYQETQYF.

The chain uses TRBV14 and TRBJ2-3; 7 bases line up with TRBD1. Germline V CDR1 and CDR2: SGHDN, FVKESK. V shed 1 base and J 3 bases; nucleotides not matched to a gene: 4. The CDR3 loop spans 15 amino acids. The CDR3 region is CASSQVVRGTDTQYF. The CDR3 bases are TGTGCCAGCAGCCAAGTCGTCAGGGGGACAGATACGCAGTATTTT.

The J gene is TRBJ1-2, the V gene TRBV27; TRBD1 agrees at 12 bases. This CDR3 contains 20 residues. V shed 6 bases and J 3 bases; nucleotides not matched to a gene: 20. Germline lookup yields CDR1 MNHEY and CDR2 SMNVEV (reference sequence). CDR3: CASSPLRGGTGGPNYYGYTF. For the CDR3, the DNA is TGTGCCAGCAGCCCCCTCCGAGGTGGGACAGGGGGCCCGAATTACTATGGCTACACCTTC.

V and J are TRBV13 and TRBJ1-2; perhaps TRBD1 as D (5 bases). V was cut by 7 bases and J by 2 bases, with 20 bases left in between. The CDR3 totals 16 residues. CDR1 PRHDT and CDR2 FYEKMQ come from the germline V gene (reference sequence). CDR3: CASTHWGDPSNYGYTF. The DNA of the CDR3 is TGTGCCAGCACCCATTGGGGGGACCCGTCGAACTATGGCTACACCTTC. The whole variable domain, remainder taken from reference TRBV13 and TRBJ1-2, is AAGVIQSPRHLIKEKRETATLKCYPIPRHDTVYWYQQGPGQDPQFLISFYEKMQSDKGSIPDRFSAQQFSDYHSELNMSSLELGDSALYFCASTHWGDPSNYGYTFGSGTRLTVV.

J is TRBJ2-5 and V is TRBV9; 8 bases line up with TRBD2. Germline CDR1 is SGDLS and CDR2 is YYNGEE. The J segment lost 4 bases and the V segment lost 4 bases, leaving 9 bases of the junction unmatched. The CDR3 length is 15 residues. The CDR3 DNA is TGTGCCAGCAGCTTCGACCGGGGGGGCCGAGAGACCCAGTACTTC. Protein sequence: CASSFDRGGRETQYF.

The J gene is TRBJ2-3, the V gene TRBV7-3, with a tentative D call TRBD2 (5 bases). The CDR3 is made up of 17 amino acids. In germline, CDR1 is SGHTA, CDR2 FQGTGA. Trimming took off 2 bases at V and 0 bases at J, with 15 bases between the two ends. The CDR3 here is CASSLSASGTSTDTQYF. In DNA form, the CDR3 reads TGTGCCAGCAGCTTATCGGCATCGGGAACTAGCACAGATACGCAGTATTTT.

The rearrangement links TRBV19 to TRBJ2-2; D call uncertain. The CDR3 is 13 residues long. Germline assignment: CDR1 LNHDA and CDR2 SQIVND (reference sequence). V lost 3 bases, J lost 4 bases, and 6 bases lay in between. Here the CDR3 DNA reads TGTGCCAGTAGTATGAGATTCACCGGGGAGCTGTTTTTT. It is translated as CASSMRFTGELFF.

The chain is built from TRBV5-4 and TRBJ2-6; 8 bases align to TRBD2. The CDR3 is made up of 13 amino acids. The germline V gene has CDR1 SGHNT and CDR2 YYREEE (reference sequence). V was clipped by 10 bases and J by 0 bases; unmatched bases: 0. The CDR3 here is CAGLASGANVLTF. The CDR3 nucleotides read TGTGCCGGACTAGCCTCTGGGGCCAACGTCCTGACTTTC.

The CDR3 sequence: CASSLTGLLGQPQHF. The CDR3 DNA follows: TGTGCCAGCAGTTTAACAGGGTTATTGGGTCAGCCCCAGCATTTT. The rearrangement joins TRBV27 to TRBJ1-5; TRBD1 is a possible D gene (6 bases). Germline CDR1 is MNHEY and CDR2 is SMNVEV (reference sequence). With 2 bases removed from V and 6 bases from J, the gap between germline ends came to 14 bases. The CDR3 totals 15 residues.

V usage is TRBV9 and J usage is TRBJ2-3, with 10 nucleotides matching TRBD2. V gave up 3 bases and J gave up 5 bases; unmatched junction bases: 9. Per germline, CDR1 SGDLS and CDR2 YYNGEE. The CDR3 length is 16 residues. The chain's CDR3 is CASSASSGGGRDTQYF. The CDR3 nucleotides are TGTGCCAGCAGCGCATCTAGCGGGGGAGGGAGAGATACGCAGTATTTT. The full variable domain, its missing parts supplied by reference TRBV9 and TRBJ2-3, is DSGVTQTPKHLITATGQRVTLRCSPRSGDLSVYWYQQSLDQGLQFLIQYYNGEERAKGNILERFSAQQFPDLHSELNLSSLELGDSALYFCASSASSGGGRDTQYFGPGTRLTVL.

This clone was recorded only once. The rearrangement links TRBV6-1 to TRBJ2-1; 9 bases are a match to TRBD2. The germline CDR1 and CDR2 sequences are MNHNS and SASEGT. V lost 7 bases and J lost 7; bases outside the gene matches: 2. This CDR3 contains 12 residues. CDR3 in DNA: TGTGCCAGCAAGGCGGGAGGGAATGAGCAGTTCTTC. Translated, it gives CASKAGGNEQFF.

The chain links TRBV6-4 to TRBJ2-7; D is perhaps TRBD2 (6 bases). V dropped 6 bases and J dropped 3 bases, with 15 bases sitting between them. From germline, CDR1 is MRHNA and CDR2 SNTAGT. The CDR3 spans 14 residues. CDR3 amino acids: CASSKEEGSYEQYF. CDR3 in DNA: TGTGCCAGCAGCAAAGAGGAGGGGAGCTACGAGCAGTACTTC.

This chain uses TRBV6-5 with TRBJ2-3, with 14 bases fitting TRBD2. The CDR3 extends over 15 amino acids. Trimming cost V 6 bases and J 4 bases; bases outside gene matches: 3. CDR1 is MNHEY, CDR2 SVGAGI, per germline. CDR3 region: CASRGGLAGADTQYF. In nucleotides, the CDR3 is TGTGCCAGCAGGGGGGGACTAGCGGGGGCAGATACGCAGTATTTT.

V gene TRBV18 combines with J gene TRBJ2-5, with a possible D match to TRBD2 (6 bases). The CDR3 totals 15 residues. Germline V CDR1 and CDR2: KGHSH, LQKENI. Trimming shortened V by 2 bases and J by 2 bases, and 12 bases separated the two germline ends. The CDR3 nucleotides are TGTGCCAGCTCACCATTCACTAGCCAACAAGAGACCCAGTACTTC. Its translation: CASSPFTSQQETQYF.

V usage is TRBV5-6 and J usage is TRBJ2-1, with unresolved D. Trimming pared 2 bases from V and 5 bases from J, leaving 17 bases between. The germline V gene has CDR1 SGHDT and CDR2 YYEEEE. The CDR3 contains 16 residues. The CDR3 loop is CASSFSPGAYNNEQFF. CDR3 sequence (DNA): TGTGCCAGCAGCTTCTCCCCCGGAGCGTATAACAATGAGCAGTTCTTC.

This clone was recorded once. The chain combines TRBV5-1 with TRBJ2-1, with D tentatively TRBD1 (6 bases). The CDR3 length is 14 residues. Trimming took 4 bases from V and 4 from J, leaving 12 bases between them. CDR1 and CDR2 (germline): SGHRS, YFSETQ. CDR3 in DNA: TGCGCCAGCAGCCTGGGGGACACTTACAATGAGCAGTTCTTC. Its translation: CASSLGDTYNEQFF.

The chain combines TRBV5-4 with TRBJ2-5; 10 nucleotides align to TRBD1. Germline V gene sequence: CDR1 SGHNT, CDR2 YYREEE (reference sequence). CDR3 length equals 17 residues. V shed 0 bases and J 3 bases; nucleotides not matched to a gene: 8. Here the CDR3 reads CASSLDGDRGIKETQYF. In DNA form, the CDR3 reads TGTGCCAGCAGCTTGGATGGGGACAGGGGTATTAAAGAGACCCAGTACTTC.

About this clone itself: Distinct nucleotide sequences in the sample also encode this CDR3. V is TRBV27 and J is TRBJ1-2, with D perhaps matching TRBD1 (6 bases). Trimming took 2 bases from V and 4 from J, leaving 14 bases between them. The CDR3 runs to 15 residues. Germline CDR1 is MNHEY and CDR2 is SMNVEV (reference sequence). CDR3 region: CASSLAQGISYGYTF. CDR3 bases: TGTGCCAGCAGTTTAGCACAGGGAATCAGCTATGGCTACACCTTC.